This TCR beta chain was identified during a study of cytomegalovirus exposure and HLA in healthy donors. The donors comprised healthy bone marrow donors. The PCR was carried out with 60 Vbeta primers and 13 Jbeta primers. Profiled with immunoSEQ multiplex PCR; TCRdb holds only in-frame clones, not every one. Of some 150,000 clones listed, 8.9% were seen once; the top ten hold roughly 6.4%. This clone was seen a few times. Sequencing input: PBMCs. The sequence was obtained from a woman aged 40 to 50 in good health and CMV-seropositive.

In DNA form, the CDR3 reads TGTGCCAGCAGCTTGGGGACAGGGGGAAACACCGGGGAGCTGTTTTTT. It codes for CASSLGTGGNTGELFF. The rearrangement uses TRBV5-4 and TRBJ2-2; 10 bases are a match to TRBD1. From germline, CDR1 is SGHNT and CDR2 YYREEE (reference sequence). The CDR3 is 16 amino acids. The J segment lost 2 bases and the V segment lost 0 bases, leaving 1 base of the junction unmatched.